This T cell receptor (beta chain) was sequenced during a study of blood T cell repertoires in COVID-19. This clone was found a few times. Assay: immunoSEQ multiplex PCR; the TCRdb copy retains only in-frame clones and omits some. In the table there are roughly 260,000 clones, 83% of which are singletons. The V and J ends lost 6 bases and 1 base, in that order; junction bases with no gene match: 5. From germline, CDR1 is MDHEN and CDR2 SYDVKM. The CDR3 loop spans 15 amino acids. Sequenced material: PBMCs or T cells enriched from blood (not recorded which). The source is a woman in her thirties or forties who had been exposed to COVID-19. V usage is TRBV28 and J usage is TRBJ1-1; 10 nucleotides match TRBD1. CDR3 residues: CASRTGGGGNTEAFF. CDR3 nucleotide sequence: TGTGCCAGCAGGACAGGGGGCGGGGGGAACACTGAAGCTTTCTTT.